Presented here are 23 T cell receptor beta chains from one specimen sequenced in a study of T cells in localized non-small cell lung cancer. The data were produced by immunoSEQ multiplex PCR, yet TCRdb's version contains in-frame clones alone and is incomplete. The table records around 41,000 clones, about nine tenths of them present only once. Sequencing was performed on peripheral blood, taken before any cancer treatment. The receptors here all came from a female donor over 55 with stage I squamous cell lung carcinoma.

In this sample, this clone turned up once. The chain joins TRBV5-1 to TRBJ1-3; D not certain. Trimming left V 7 bases short and J 7 bases short, with 15 bases between. The CDR3 length is 13 residues. Germline V CDR1 and CDR2: SGHRS, YFSETQ. The CDR3 coding sequence is TGCGCCAGCGGGAGGACCGAGGGCAACACCATATATTTT. This gives the protein CASGRTEGNTIYF.

The gene calls are TRBV11-2 and TRBJ1-4, with D unresolved. Deletions cut 4 bases from V and 5 bases from J, with 11 bases between. CDR3 length: 14 amino acids. CDR1 and CDR2 from the germline V gene are SGHAT and FQNNGV. The CDR3 DNA reads as TGTGCCAGCAGCTCACTTCGGGTGAATGAAAAACTGTTTTTT. Protein product: CASSSLRVNEKLFF.

This clone was detected only once. This chain uses TRBV5-4 with TRBJ1-1; 7 nucleotides match TRBD1. J was trimmed by 0 bases and V by 3 bases; bases with no gene match: 8. The CDR3 consists of 16 residues. Per germline, CDR1 SGHNT and CDR2 YYREEE (reference sequence). CDR3 sequence: CASSSGRGQMNTEAFF. The DNA of the CDR3 is TGTGCCAGCAGCTCCGGCCGGGGACAGATGAACACTGAAGCTTTCTTT.

The chain recombines TRBV10-2 with TRBJ2-3; 8 nucleotides agree with TRBD1. The V gene's germline CDR1 is WSHSY and CDR2 SAAADI. The V gene end was trimmed by 2 bases and the J gene end by 3 bases; junction bases not matched to a gene: 10. This CDR3 is built from 17 residues. CDR3 in DNA: TGCGCCAGCAGTGAGCCTCTGGACAGGGTTGATACAGATACGCAGTATTTT. This gives the protein CASSEPLDRVDTDTQYF.

The V call is TRBV11-2, the J call TRBJ2-5, with 7 bases fitting TRBD1. Looked up from germline, CDR1 is SGHAT and CDR2 is FQNNGV. V shed 6 bases and J 5 bases; nucleotides not matched to a gene: 9. This CDR3 is 14 amino acids long. CDR3 region: CASSPDRRQETQYF. DNA for the CDR3: TGTGCCAGCAGTCCGGACAGGCGTCAGGAGACCCAGTACTTC.

This chain joins TRBV4-3 and TRBJ2-2, with D possibly being TRBD1 or TRBD2 (6 bases each). V lost 1 base, J lost 3 bases, and 9 bases lay in between. The CDR3 runs 15 residues. Looked up from germline, CDR1 is LGHNA and CDR2 is YSLEER. The CDR3 DNA is TGCGCCAGCAGCCAAGTGGGGGGCTACACCGGGGAGCTGTTTTTT. This codes for CASSQVGGYTGELFF.

The V call is TRBV11-1, the J call TRBJ1-4; maybe TRBD1 (5 bases). V was cut by 2 bases and J by 8 bases, with 21 bases left in between. Germline V lookup: CDR1 SGHAT, CDR2 FQDESV (reference sequence). The CDR3 loop spans 17 amino acids. Here the CDR3 DNA reads TGTGCCAGCAGCTTATCAGGGCCGGAAGCAGGAGGGGAAAAACTGTTTTTT. Translation gives CASSLSGPEAGGEKLFF.

This chain uses TRBV27 with TRBJ2-1; 12 positions match TRBD2. CDR1 is MNHEY, CDR2 SMNVEV, per germline (reference sequence). CDR3 length: 16 residues. V lost 5 bases to trimming and J lost 7 bases; unmatched junction nucleotides: 9. The CDR3 DNA follows: TGTGCCAGCAGTCCCCCCCTAGCGGGAGGGGTAAATGAGCAGTTCTTC. Translation gives CASSPPLAGGVNEQFF.

This chain connects TRBV30 to TRBJ2-7; D is uncertain. The ends were cut back, 2 bases at V and 4 bases at J, with 12 bases in the middle. Per germline, CDR1 GTSNPN and CDR2 SVGIG (reference sequence). The CDR3 is 13 amino acids. The CDR3 region is CAWSLDRRYEQYF. Written as DNA, the CDR3 is TGTGCCTGGAGTTTGGACCGACGATACGAGCAGTACTTC. The full variable domain, in which reference TRBV30 and TRBJ2-7 provide the parts outside the CDR3, is SQTIHQWPATLVQPVGSPLSLECTVEGTSNPNLYWYRQAAGRGLQLLFYSVGIGQISSEVPQNLSASRPQDRQFILSSKKLLLSDSGFYLCAWSLDRRYEQYFGPGTRLTVT.

The rearrangement uses TRBV30 and TRBJ1-5; tentatively, D is TRBD1 (5 bases). Between the trimmed V and J ends, which lost 0 bases and 6 bases, there was a span of 9 bases. Per germline, CDR1 GTSNPN and CDR2 SVGIG (reference sequence). The CDR3 spans 13 residues. The CDR3 DNA follows: TGTGCCTGGAGTGTAGGGGACTTTCAGCCCCAGCATTTT. It encodes CAWSVGDFQPQHF. Variable domain in full (rest from reference TRBV30 and TRBJ1-5): SQTIHQWPATLVQPVGSPLSLECTVEGTSNPNLYWYRQAAGRGLQLLFYSVGIGQISSEVPQNLSASRPQDRQFILSSKKLLLSDSGFYLCAWSVGDFQPQHFGDGTRLSIL.

CDR3 sequence (DNA): TGTGCCAGCTCACCCGGGACCCTCAACTATGGCTACACCTTC. Translating it yields CASSPGTLNYGYTF. V usage is TRBV18 and J usage is TRBJ1-2; a possible D gene is TRBD1 (5 bases). There are 14 residues in the CDR3. V lost 3 bases and J 2 bases, leaving 10 bases between the germline ends. CDR1 and CDR2 (germline): KGHSH, LQKENI.

This rearrangement joins TRBV7-9 to TRBJ2-7; TRBD2 matches at 13 bases. The CDR3 is made up of 15 amino acids. Germline V gene lookup returns CDR1 SEHNR and CDR2 FQNEAQ (reference sequence). V shed 5 bases and J 5 bases; nucleotides not matched to a gene: 6. The CDR3 region is CASSPSGLAGDEQYF. CDR3 coding DNA: TGTGCCAGCAGCCCCTCCGGACTAGCGGGGGACGAGCAGTACTTC.

J is TRBJ2-7 and V is TRBV7-8, with 11 positions matching TRBD1. Germline V gene data show CDR1 as SGHVS and CDR2 as FQNEAQ. The CDR3 sequence is 14 residues long. The V and J ends lost 3 bases and 5 bases, in that order; junction bases with no gene match: 3. CDR3 DNA: TGTGCCAGCAGCTTTAGGACAGGGGGCGACGAGCAGTACTTC. Residues: CASSFRTGGDEQYF. Using reference TRBV7-8 and TRBJ2-7 for the parts outside the CDR3, the full variable domain is GAGVSQSPRYKVAKRGQDVALRCDPISGHVSLFWYQQALGQGPEFLTYFQNEAQLDKSGLPSDRFFAERPEGSVSTLKIQRTQQEDSAVYLCASSFRTGGDEQYFGPGTRLTVT.

The V call is TRBV18, the J call TRBJ2-3; 7 bases map to TRBD1. With 2 bases clipped from V and 4 bases from J, the junction kept 6 bases outside the gene matches. CDR1 is KGHSH and CDR2 is LQKENI in the germline V gene. This CDR3 is built from 15 residues. Here the CDR3 DNA reads TGTGCCAGCTCACCAACAGGGGCGGGTGCAGATACGCAGTATTTT. This translates into CASSPTGAGADTQYF.

This rearrangement joins TRBV29-1 to TRBJ2-7; possibly TRBD1 for D (5 bases). Germline V lookup: CDR1 SQVTM, CDR2 ANQGSEA. This CDR3 is built from 13 residues. V was trimmed by 0 bases and J by 3 bases, leaving 9 bases between them. The CDR3 here is CSVEDGQFYEQYF. The CDR3 nucleotides read TGCAGCGTTGAAGATGGACAATTCTACGAGCAGTACTTC.

This chain uses TRBV6-1 with TRBJ2-7; the match to TRBD2 covers 10 bases. CDR1 and CDR2 from the germline V gene are MNHNS and SASEGT. The CDR3 spans 15 residues. The V gene end was trimmed by 7 bases and the J gene end by 2 bases; junction bases not matched to a gene: 8. The CDR3 spells CASIDGTSATYEQYF. The CDR3 DNA reads as TGTGCCAGCATCGACGGGACTAGCGCTACCTACGAGCAGTACTTC.

CDR3 nucleotides: TGTGCCAGCAGCTTCGGTCCTGCCAGCTACAATGAGCAGTTCTTC. It translates to CASSFGPASYNEQFF. V and J are TRBV5-6 and TRBJ2-1; D is uncertain. Germline CDR1 is SGHDT and CDR2 is YYEEEE. V shed 2 bases and J shed 3 bases, with 12 bases lying between them. The CDR3 extends over 15 amino acids.

The chain employs TRBV14 and TRBJ2-5, with D perhaps TRBD2 (6 bases). Germline CDR1 reads SGHDN; CDR2 reads FVKESK. The V and J ends lost 0 bases and 4 bases respectively, with 21 bases between them. This CDR3 spans 18 amino acids. CDR3 in DNA: TGTGCCAGCAGCCAAGACAGTTCTAGCCCATTGGGGGGAGAGACCCAGTACTTC. Translating it yields CASSQDSSSPLGGETQYF.

This chain links TRBV10-3 with TRBJ2-2; 10 bases align to TRBD2. Trimming removed 2 bases from V and 6 bases from J; junction bases left unmatched: 0. Germline lookup yields CDR1 ENHRY and CDR2 SYGVKD. This CDR3 is built from 14 residues. CDR3: CAISEGLAAGELFF. The CDR3 nucleotides read TGTGCCATCAGTGAGGGACTAGCGGCCGGGGAGCTGTTTTTT.

This chain connects TRBV10-2 to TRBJ2-1, with 8 bases fitting TRBD2. Per the germline V gene, CDR1 is WSHSY and CDR2 is SAAADI. The CDR3 runs 14 residues. V trimming: 8 bases; J trimming: 0 bases; junction bases outside the gene matches: 3. The CDR3 spells CASLLADSYNEQFF. In DNA, the CDR3 is TGCGCCAGCTTACTAGCGGACTCCTACAATGAGCAGTTCTTC.

The rearrangement uses TRBV15 and TRBJ2-1, with 8 bases aligning to TRBD2. Trimming at V came to 0 bases and at J to 6 bases, leaving 1 base not matched to a gene. CDR3 length equals 14 residues. Germline assignment: CDR1 LNHNV and CDR2 YYDKDF (reference sequence). The CDR3 is CATSRDGRANEQFF. Written as DNA, the CDR3 is TGTGCCACCAGCAGAGACGGGAGGGCCAATGAGCAGTTCTTC.

This rearrangement joins TRBV13 to TRBJ1-2; the D is unclear. Germline V lookup: CDR1 PRHDT, CDR2 FYEKMQ (reference sequence). The ends were cut back, 0 bases at V and 12 bases at J, with 14 bases in the middle. The CDR3 consists of 13 residues. CDR3: CASSLGGKLGHTF. For the CDR3, the DNA is TGTGCCAGCAGCTTAGGGGGGAAGTTAGGCCACACCTTC.

The rearrangement links TRBV18 to TRBJ1-1, with D tentatively TRBD1 (5 bases). Trimming removed 10 bases from V and 6 bases from J, with 24 bases in between. The CDR3 is 15 residues long. CDR1 and CDR2 (germline): KGHSH, LQKENI. The CDR3 nucleotides are TGTGCCACCCTCCGGGGGTTGACTTCTCCTTCTGAAGCTTTCTTT. Amino acids: CATLRGLTSPSEAFF.